This is a list of T cell receptor beta chains from one sample in a study of T cell responses to AZD1222 COVID-19 vaccine. The protocol was immunoSEQ multiplex PCR, while the TCRdb copy is restricted to in-frame clones and leaves out a portion. The sample lists 80,000 or so clones; about 90% were seen once. The sample in question was peripheral blood, obtained on day 0 of MenACWY control vaccination. These TCRs come from an adult in good health. CDR3s include the opening cysteine and the closing phenylalanine or tryptophan. For some rows the clone size is stated as once, few or many, or as a class when expanded; others skip it.

-	TRBV6-2/TRBV6-3	CASSPGQGAYTGELFF
-	TRBV7-9	CASSLSVANTGELFF
-	TRBV27	CASSQGGGNQPQHF
-	TRBV7-6	CASSQSGYNSPLHF
once	TRBV2	CASSDGPTDTQYF
-	TRBV20-1	CSAYSYGYTF
-	TRBV6-5	CASSYGGDTEAFF
-	TRBV4-1	CASSQWGMGLAVQETQYF
-	TRBV19	CASSIRWDTEAFF
-	TRBV5-1	CASSLAELYNEQFF
-	TRBV18	CASSPKATGASNYGYTF
once	TRBV29-1	CSVRARRDTEAFF
-	TRBV5-4	CASSTYAGGREKLFF
-	TRBV7-9	CASSLPGTYEQYF
-	TRBV19	CASRPFGAGELFF
once	TRBV3-1/TRBV3-2	CASSQEFDHPSGYTF
-	TRBV15	CATSRIETGNNEQFF
-	TRBV6-5	CASSYWQDGGYTF
once	TRBV15	CATSYDSGANVLTF
once	TRBV6-5	CASSNRDGADTQYF
-	TRBV7-9	CASSLGEGPNEKLFF
-	TRBV7-6	CASSSNSTSGKNEQYF
-	TRBV3-1/TRBV3-2	CASSRGLALGEGREQFF
many	TRBV6-5	CASSKEMGGPHEQYF